This entry is about one T cell receptor beta chain. Assay used: immunoSEQ multiplex PCR; TCRdb lists only in-frame clones, some missing. The sample includes over a million clones, roughly 74% seen only once; the top ten take roughly 0.61%. This record comes from a study of shared clonotypes between healthy human individuals. Germline CDR1 SGHDT, CDR2 YYEEEE. J was trimmed by 6 bases and V by 2 bases; bases with no gene match: 10. The CDR3 is 15 amino acids. The J gene is TRBJ1-1, the V gene TRBV5-6; 7 bases agree with TRBD1. This sequence was found in a man aged 18 to 29 in good health. Some clones in this sample may be carry-over from other donors' samples. The sequenced material came from memory CD4+ T cells from PBMCs. Noted subset: CD45RA-negative fraction. The CDR3 DNA reads as TGTGCCAGCAGCTTCCGAGGGGGCTTTTTGGCTGAAGCTTTCTTT. It is translated as CASSFRGGFLAEAFF.